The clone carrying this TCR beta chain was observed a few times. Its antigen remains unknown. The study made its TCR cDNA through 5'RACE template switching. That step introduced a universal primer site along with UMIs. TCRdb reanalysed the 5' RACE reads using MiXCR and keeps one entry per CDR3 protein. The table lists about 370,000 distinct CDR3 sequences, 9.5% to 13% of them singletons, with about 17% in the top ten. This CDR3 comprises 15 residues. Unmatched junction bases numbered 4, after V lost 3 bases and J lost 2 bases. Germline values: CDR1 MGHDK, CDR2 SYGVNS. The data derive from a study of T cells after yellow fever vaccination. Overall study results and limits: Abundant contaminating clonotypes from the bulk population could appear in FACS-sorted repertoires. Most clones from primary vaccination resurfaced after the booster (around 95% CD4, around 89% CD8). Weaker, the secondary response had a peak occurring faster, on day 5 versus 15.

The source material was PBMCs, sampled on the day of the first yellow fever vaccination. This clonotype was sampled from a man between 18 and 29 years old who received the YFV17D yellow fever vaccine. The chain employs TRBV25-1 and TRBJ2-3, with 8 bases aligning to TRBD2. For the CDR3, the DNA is TGTGCCAGCAGTGATAATAGCGGGGTCACAGATACGCAGTATTTT. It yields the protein CASSDNSGVTDTQYF.